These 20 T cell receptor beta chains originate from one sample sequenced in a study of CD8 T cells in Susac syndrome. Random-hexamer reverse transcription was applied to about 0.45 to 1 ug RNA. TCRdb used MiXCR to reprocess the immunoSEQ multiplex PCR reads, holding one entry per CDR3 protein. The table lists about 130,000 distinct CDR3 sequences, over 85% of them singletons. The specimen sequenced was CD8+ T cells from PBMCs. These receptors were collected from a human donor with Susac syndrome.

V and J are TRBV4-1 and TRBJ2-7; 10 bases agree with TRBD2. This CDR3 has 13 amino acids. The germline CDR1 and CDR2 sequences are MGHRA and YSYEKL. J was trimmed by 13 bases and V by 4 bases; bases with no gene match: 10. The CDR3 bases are TGCGCCAGCAGCCGACGACCTGGACTAGCGGAATACTTC. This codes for CASSRRPGLAEYF.

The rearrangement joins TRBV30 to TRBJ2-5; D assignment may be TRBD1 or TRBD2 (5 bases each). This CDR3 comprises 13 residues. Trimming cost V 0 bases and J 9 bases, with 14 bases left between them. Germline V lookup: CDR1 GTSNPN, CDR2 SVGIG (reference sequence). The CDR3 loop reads CAWSVLGVDAQYF. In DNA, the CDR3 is TGTGCCTGGAGTGTACTGGGGGTCGATGCCCAGTACTTC.

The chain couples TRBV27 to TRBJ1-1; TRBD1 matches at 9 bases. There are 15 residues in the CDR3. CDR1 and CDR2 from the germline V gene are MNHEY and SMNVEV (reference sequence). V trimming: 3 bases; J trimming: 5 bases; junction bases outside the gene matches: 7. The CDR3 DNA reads TGTGCCAGCAGTTTCGGGACAGGGCTGGGGACTGAAGCTTTCTTT. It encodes CASSFGTGLGTEAFF.

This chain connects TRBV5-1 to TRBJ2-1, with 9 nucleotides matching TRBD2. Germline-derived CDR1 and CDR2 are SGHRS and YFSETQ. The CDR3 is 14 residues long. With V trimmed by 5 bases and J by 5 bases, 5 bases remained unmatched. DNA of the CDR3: TGCGCCAGCAGTAGGATAGCGGGAGACAATGAGCAGTTCTTC. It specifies CASSRIAGDNEQFF.

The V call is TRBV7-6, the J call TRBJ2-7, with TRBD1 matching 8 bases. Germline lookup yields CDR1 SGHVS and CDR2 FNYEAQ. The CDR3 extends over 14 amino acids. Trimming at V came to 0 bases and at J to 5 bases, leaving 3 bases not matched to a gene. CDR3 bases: TGTGCCAGCAGCTTAGCCGGACAGGGCCACGAGCAGTACTTC. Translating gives CASSLAGQGHEQYF.

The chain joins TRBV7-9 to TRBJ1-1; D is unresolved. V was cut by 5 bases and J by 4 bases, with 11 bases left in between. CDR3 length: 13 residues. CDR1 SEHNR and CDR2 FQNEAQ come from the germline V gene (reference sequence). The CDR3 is CASSPPGSTEAFF. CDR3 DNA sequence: TGTGCCAGCAGCCCGCCGGGAAGCACTGAAGCTTTCTTT.

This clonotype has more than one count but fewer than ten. The CDR3 loop is CASSLGTSTDTQYF. The CDR3 DNA sequence: TGTGCCAGCAGTTTAGGGACTAGCACAGATACGCAGTATTTT. The chain has TRBV12-3 or TRBV12-4 and TRBJ2-3, with D possibly TRBD2 on 5 matching bases. V lost 1 base and J lost 0, with 5 bases in between. The CDR3 sequence is 14 residues long.

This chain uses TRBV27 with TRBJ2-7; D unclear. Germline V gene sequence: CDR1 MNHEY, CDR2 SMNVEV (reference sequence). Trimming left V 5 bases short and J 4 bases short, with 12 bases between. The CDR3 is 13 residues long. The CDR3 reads CASSTSTGYEQYF. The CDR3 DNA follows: TGTGCCAGCAGTACCTCGACCGGGTACGAGCAGTACTTC.

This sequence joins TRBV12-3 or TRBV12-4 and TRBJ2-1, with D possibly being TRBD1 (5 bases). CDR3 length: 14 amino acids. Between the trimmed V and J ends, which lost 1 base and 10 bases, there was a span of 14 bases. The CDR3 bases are TGTGCCAGCAGTTTAGTGGGGCCAGGAATCGAGCAGTTCTTC. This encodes CASSLVGPGIEQFF.

The CDR3: CSVEGGEQGATYEQYF. The CDR3 nucleotides are TGCAGCGTTGAAGGTGGGGAACAGGGGGCCACCTACGAGCAGTACTTC. This rearrangement joins TRBV29-1 to TRBJ2-7; 9 nucleotides match TRBD1. In germline, CDR1 is SQVTM, CDR2 ANQGSEA. The trim removed 1 base at V and 2 bases at J, leaving 9 bases unmatched. This CDR3 comprises 16 residues.

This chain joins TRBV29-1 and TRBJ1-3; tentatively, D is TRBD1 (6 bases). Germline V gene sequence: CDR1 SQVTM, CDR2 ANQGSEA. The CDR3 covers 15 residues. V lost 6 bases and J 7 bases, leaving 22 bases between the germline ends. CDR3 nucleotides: TGCAGCGTCCTACTGGAGGTGGGGGGCGTCAACACCATATATTTT. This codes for CSVLLEVGGVNTIYF.

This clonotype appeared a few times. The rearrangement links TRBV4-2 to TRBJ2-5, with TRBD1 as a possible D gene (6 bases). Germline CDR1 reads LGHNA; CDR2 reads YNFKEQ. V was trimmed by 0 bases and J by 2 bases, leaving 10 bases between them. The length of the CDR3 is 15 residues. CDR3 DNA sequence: TGTGCCAGCAGCCAAGATCGAGGGGGACAAGAGACCCAGTACTTC. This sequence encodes CASSQDRGGQETQYF.

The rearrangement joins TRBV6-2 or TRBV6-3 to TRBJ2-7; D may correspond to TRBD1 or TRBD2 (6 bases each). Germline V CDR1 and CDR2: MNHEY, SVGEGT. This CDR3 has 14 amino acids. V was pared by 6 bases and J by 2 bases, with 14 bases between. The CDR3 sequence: CASSGGHETYEQYF. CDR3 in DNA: TGTGCCAGCAGCGGGGGACATGAGACCTACGAGCAGTACTTC.

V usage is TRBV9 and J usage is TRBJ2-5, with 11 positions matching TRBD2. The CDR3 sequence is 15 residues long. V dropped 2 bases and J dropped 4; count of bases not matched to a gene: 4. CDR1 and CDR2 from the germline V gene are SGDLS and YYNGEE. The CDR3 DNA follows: TGTGCCAGCAGCGTTAGCGGGAGGGGAGGAGAGACCCAGTACTTC. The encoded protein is CASSVSGRGGETQYF.

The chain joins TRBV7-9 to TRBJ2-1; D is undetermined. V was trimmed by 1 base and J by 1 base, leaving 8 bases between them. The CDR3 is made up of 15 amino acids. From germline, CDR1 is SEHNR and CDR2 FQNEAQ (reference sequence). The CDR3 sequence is CASSLVQGSYNEQFF. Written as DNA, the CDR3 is TGTGCCAGCAGCTTAGTTCAAGGATCCTACAATGAGCAGTTCTTC.

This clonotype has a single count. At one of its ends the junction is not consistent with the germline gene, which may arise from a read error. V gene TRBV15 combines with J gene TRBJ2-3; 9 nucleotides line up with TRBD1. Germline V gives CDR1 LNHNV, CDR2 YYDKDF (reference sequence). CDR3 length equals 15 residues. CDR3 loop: CATSRDRGNPDTQYF. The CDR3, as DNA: TGTGCCACCAGCCGAGACAGGGGGAACCCAGATACGCAGTATTTT.

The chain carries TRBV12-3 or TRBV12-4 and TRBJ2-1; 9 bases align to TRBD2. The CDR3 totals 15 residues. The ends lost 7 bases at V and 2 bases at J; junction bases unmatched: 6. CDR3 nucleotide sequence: TGTGCCAGCACCGTTAGCGGGAGTGCCTACAATGAGCAGTTCTTC. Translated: CASTVSGSAYNEQFF.

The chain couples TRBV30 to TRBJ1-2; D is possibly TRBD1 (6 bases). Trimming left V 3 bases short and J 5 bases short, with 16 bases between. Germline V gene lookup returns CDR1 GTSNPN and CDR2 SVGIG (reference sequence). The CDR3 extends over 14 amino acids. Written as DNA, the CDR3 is TGTGCCTGGAGGAGCCGGGACAAAGCGTATGGCTACACCTTC. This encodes CAWRSRDKAYGYTF.

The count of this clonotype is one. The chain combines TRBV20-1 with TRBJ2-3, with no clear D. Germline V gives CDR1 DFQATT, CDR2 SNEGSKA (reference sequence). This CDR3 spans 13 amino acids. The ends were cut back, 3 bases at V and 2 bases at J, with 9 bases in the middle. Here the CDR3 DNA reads TGCAGTGCTAGTTACTTATTCACAGATACGCAGTATTTT. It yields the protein CSASYLFTDTQYF.

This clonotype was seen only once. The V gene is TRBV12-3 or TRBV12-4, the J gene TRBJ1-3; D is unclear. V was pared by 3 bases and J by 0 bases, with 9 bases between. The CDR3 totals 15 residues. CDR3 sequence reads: CASSLTLSSGNTIYF. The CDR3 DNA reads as TGTGCCAGCAGTTTGACATTAAGCTCTGGAAACACCATATATTTT.